This T cell receptor (beta chain) was documented in a study of response to subunit inactivated influenza vaccine. Study-wide results and caveats: With each seasonal influenza vaccination, the authors suggested, few new T cells are recruited.

This clonotype was counted ten times or more. The antigen is unknown. The germline V gene encodes CDR1 SNHLY and CDR2 FYNNEI. The CDR3 totals 13 residues. The germline V and J ends were trimmed by 6 bases and 7 bases, with 13 bases remaining between them. TCRdb processed the RT-PCR reads anew with MiXCR; each CDR3 protein has one entry. Of about 520,000 distinct CDR3 sequences in the sample, roughly 7.9% are singletons; the top ten hold 10% to 15%. The TCR comes from a man between 50 and 75 years old who received an inactivated influenza vaccine. The chain recombines TRBV2 with TRBJ1-5; the D gene is possibly TRBD1 (6 bases). The sequencing used PBMCs from blood, collected about 23 months after vaccination. The chain's CDR3 is CASRRGGRQPQHF. The DNA of the CDR3 is TGTGCCAGCAGACGAGGGGGAAGGCAGCCCCAGCATTTT. The full variable domain, in which reference TRBV2 and TRBJ1-5 provide the parts outside the CDR3, is EPEVTQTPSHQVTQMGQEVILRCVPISNHLYFYWYRQILGQKVEFLVSFYNNEISEKSEIFDDQFSVERPDGSNFTLKIRSTKLEDSAMYFCASRRGGRQPQHFGDGTRLSIL.